These T cell receptor beta chains were read from a single sample in a study of blood T cell repertoires in COVID-19. Data came from immunoSEQ multiplex PCR; TCRdb stores just in-frame clones and leaves some out. The profile covers fewer than 250,000 clones, with roughly 89% appearing a single time and about 2.5% taken by the ten largest. Sequenced material: PBMCs or T cells enriched from blood (not recorded which). These receptor sequences come from a woman aged 25 to 45 with acute COVID-19. The CDR3 runs from the conserved cysteine through the conserved F or W. Fields, in order: V gene, D gene, J gene, clone size, CDR3 DNA, CDR3 protein. D genes are given only for firm matches. Only some rows state a clone size, as once, few, many or a class for expanded clones.

>TRBV7-2|.|TRBJ1-1|.
TGTGCCATGGGACATATGAACACTGAAGCTTTCTTT
CAMGHMNTEAFF
>TRBV10-3|.|TRBJ1-1|few
TGTGCCATCAGTGAAGAACAGGCCCACACTGAAGCTTTCTTT
CAISEEQAHTEAFF
>TRBV5-5|.|TRBJ2-3|.
TGTGCCAGCAGCTTGGAATTCCTAGGGGCGGATACGCAGTATTTT
CASSLEFLGADTQYF
>TRBV5-1|TRBD2|TRBJ2-1|.
TGCGCCAGCAGCCCAATAGCGGGGGGTTTTTACAATGAGCAGTTCTTC
CASSPIAGGFYNEQFF
>TRBV10-3|TRBD1|TRBJ1-5|.
TGTGCCATCAGTGAACAGGGGGGGAATCAGCCCCAGCATTTT
CAISEQGGNQPQHF
>TRBV2|TRBD1|TRBJ1-2|.
TGTGCCAGCAACGGGGACAGAAGCAACTATGGCTACACCTTC
CASNGDRSNYGYTF
>TRBV7-8|TRBD1|TRBJ1-5|.
TGTGCCAGCAGCTACAGACAGGGTCGAGGTACTCAGCCCCAGCATTTT
CASSYRQGRGTQPQHF
>TRBV19|TRBD1|TRBJ1-2|once
TGTGCCAGTAGTATAGACCACAGGGGATTTGGCTACACCTTC
CASSIDHRGFGYTF
>TRBV27|.|TRBJ1-2|once
TGTGCCAGCAGTTTATCCAGGGCCTATGGCTACACCTTC
CASSLSRAYGYTF
>TRBV21-1|.|TRBJ2-7|few
TGTGCCAGCAGCACGGGGCGGGGGGCGAGAGAGCAGTACTTC
CASSTGRGAREQYF
>TRBV7-2|TRBD1|TRBJ2-3|.
TGTGCCAGCAGCACTCGACAGGGAACAGATACGCAGTATTTT
CASSTRQGTDTQYF
>TRBV5-5|TRBD1|TRBJ1-5|.
TGTGCCAGCAGCATGACAGGGGTTAGCAATCAGCCCCAGCATTTT
CASSMTGVSNQPQHF
>TRBV6-5|.|TRBJ1-2|.
TGTGCCAGCAGTATCAGGGGTCTCTATGGCTACACCTTC
CASSIRGLYGYTF
>TRBV5-1|TRBD1|TRBJ1-2|.
TGCGCCAGCAGCTCACCCAGGGGGGCCGGTTACACCTTC
CASSSPRGAGYTF
>TRBV21-1|.|TRBJ1-5|once
TGTGCCAGCAGCAGTCTCCGGGACAGGGCGACAGGAGGCAATCAGCCCCAGCATTTT
CASSSLRDRATGGNQPQHF
>TRBV4-1|TRBD1|TRBJ2-7|.
TGCGCCAGCAGCCAAACGACAGGGGTCTCCTACGAGCAGTACTTC
CASSQTTGVSYEQYF
>TRBV5-1|TRBD1|TRBJ1-2|.
TGCGCCAGCAGCTACCTCGGACAGGACTATGGCTACACCTTC
CASSYLGQDYGYTF
>TRBV7-8|TRBD1|TRBJ1-2|.
TGTGCCAGCAGCTTAAATCCTTCGCGGGACAGGGGCCCTGGCTACACCTTC
CASSLNPSRDRGPGYTF
>TRBV24-1|.|TRBJ2-1|.
TGTGCCACCAGTGATCCGACTGGTCGTTTTAACAATGAGCAGTTCTTC
CATSDPTGRFNNEQFF
>TRBV25-1|.|TRBJ1-1|few
TGTGCCAGCATGCGGAACACTGAAGCTTTCTTT
CASMRNTEAFF
>TRBV11-2|.|TRBJ2-5|.
TGTGCCAGCAGCCTAGACACTAGTATAGAGACCCAGTACTTC
CASSLDTSIETQYF
>TRBV5-6|TRBD1|TRBJ1-2|.
TGTGCCAGCAGCGACAGGGGGGTCGACTATGGCTACACCTTC
CASSDRGVDYGYTF
>TRBV5-1|TRBD1|TRBJ2-1|.
TGCGCCAGCAGCTTACAAGGGACAGGGGGGTACAATGAGCAGTTCTTC
CASSLQGTGGYNEQFF
>TRBV5-6|TRBD1|TRBJ1-2|.
TGTGCCAGCAGCTGGCGGACAGGGGGGGACTATGGCTACACCTTC
CASSWRTGGDYGYTF
>TRBV19|.|TRBJ2-5|.
TGTGCCAGTAGTTCTGCAGGGTACACGGAGACCCAGTACTTC
CASSSAGYTETQYF
>TRBV20-1|.|TRBJ1-1|.
TGCAGTGCTATTGATATGTGGAGAAGATCCGATGAAGCTTTCTTT
CSAIDMWRRSDEAFF
>TRBV18|.|TRBJ2-3|.
TGTGCCAGCTCACCGGAAGGGGGGGTCCTCACAGATACGCAGTATTTT
CASSPEGGVLTDTQYF
>TRBV12-3/TRBV12-4|.|TRBJ1-4|once
TGTGCCAGCAGTTTGCAGGGGGAAAAACTGTTTTTT
CASSLQGEKLFF
>TRBV5-4|.|TRBJ2-2|.
TGTGCCAGCAGTCAAGGGCAGGGGGGTTTTACCGGGGAGCTGTTTTTT
CASSQGQGGFTGELFF
>TRBV3-1/TRBV3-2|.|TRBJ1-5|.
TGTGCCAGCAGCCAGGGGCACCTAAGCAATCAGCCCCAGCATTTT
CASSQGHLSNQPQHF
>TRBV4-1|TRBD1|TRBJ1-5|.
TGCGCCAGCAGCCAAGTCTACAGGGGAAAGTTACAGCCCCAGCATTTT
CASSQVYRGKLQPQHF
>TRBV6-1|TRBD1|TRBJ1-3|few
TGTGCCAGCAGTGTTCGACAGGGGGCCCGCTCTGGAAACACCATATATTTT
CASSVRQGARSGNTIYF
>TRBV9|.|TRBJ2-5|.
TGTGCCAGCAGCGTGACAGGAAGGGAGACCCAGTACTTC
CASSVTGRETQYF
>TRBV4-1|.|TRBJ2-2|.
TGCGCCAGCAGCCAAGGTAGACTGGAGCTGTTTTTT
CASSQGRLELFF
>TRBV5-1|TRBD1|TRBJ1-4|.
TGCGCCAGCAGCCCAGGGACAGGGGATGAAAAACTGTTTTTT
CASSPGTGDEKLFF
>TRBV4-2|.|TRBJ2-1|once
TGTGCCAGCAGCCAAGATCGGTGGAATGAGCAGTTCTTC
CASSQDRWNEQFF
>TRBV29-1|.|TRBJ2-2|.
TGCAGCGTTGATGTCTACACCGGGGAGCTGTTTTTT
CSVDVYTGELFF
>TRBV13|.|TRBJ2-3|.
TGTGCCAGCAGCCCCGAGGGTGGGAGCACAGATACGCAGTATTTT
CASSPEGGSTDTQYF
>TRBV6-5|TRBD2|TRBJ2-1|.
TGTGCCAGCAGTTACGCTAGCGGTGAGGAGCAGTTCTTC
CASSYASGEEQFF
>TRBV6-5|TRBD1|TRBJ2-3|.
TGTGCCAGCAGTTCTGACAGGGGAGACACAGATACGCAGTATTTT
CASSSDRGDTDTQYF
>TRBV10-2|.|TRBJ1-1|few
TGCGCCAGCGTCGGGACACCGAACACTGAAGCTTTCTTT
CASVGTPNTEAFF
>TRBV10-1|.|TRBJ1-3|.
TGCGCCAGCAGTAATAATGAACGGACAAAGTATTTT
CASSNNERTKYF
>TRBV29-1|.|TRBJ1-1|.
TGCAGCGTTGAAGCTACCGCGACAGGGAACACTGAAGCTTTCTTT
CSVEATATGNTEAFF
>TRBV12-3/TRBV12-4|.|TRBJ1-1|.
TGTGCCAGCAGTTACGGGGACACTGAAGCTTTCTTT
CASSYGDTEAFF
>TRBV12-5|TRBD1|TRBJ1-1|.
TGTGCTAGTGGTCCCCGACAGGGGGACACTGAAGCTTTCTTT
CASGPRQGDTEAFF
>TRBV12-3/TRBV12-4|.|TRBJ2-2|few
TGTGCCAGCAGCCCCAGGGACGGGGAGCTGTTTTTT
CASSPRDGELFF
>TRBV10-2|.|TRBJ1-1|once
TGCGCCACCCTACAGGGCCGCGCTGAAGCTTTCTTT
CATLQGRAEAFF
>TRBV7-8|TRBD1|TRBJ1-5|.
TGTGCCAGCAGCTTTACCAGGGGGCCCAATCAGCCCCAGCATTTT
CASSFTRGPNQPQHF
>TRBV12-3/TRBV12-4|.|TRBJ1-5|.
TGTGCCAGCAGTTTCCCCGGAGAGCCCCAGCATTTT
CASSFPGEPQHF
>TRBV7-9|.|TRBJ1-1|.
TGTGCCAGCAGCTTAATTACAGGAGTGAACACTGAAGCTTTCTTT
CASSLITGVNTEAFF